The sequence of this T cell receptor (beta chain) was determined in a study of control samples from healthy donors and cancer patients. TCRdb's copy holds only in-frame clones and misses some; the assay was immunoSEQ multiplex PCR. This sample has over 150,000 clones, with about nine tenths found just once. In germline, CDR1 is SGHTA, CDR2 FQGNSA. The CDR3 sequence is 15 residues long. Trimming pared 0 bases from V and 3 bases from J, leaving 12 bases between. The V and J genes are TRBV7-2 and TRBJ2-7, with D unclear. The sequence was collected from a woman between 35 and 50 years old in good health. The specimen was blood. CDR3 bases: TGTGCCAGCAGCTTAGCTGGGAACGTCAACTACGAGCAGTACTTC. Encoded protein: CASSLAGNVNYEQYF. The full variable domain, completed using reference TRBV7-2 and TRBJ2-7, is GAGVSQSPSNKVTEKGKDVELRCDPISGHTALYWYRQSLGQGLEFLIYFQGNSAPDKSGLPSDRFSAERTGGSVSTLTIQRTQQEDSAVYLCASSLAGNVNYEQYFGPGTRLTVT.